The 24 T cell receptor beta chains below all came from one sample that was sequenced in a study of a mutant IDH1 vaccine in newly diagnosed glioma. No antigen has been assigned to these receptors. As to time point: week 11, during vaccination. With topical imiquimod, each dose of the vaccine consisted of 300 ug of mutant IDH1 20-mer peptide. Measured with immunoSEQ multiplex PCR; TCRdb has only the in-frame clones, and not every one. The sample records some 64,000 clones, about four fifths being singletons. The sample in question was PBMCs, obtained from a glioma patient whose treatment included an IDH1 peptide vaccine. The receptor source for this set is a woman aged 45-60 years with glioma.

The rearrangement links TRBV30 to TRBJ1-2; D is uncertain. The V end was cut by 5 bases, the J end by 8 bases, with 18 bases between. In germline, CDR1 is GTSNPN, CDR2 SVGIG (reference sequence). The CDR3 length is 13 residues. The CDR3 region is CAWGGNLIHGYTF. In DNA form, the CDR3 reads TGTGCCTGGGGAGGTAACCTGATACACGGCTACACCTTC.

The J gene is TRBJ1-1, the V gene TRBV25-1, with 7 bases aligning to TRBD1. This CDR3 has 13 residues. J was trimmed by 6 bases and V by 4 bases; bases with no gene match: 5. CDR1 and CDR2 (germline): MGHDK, SYGVNS. CDR3: CASSVAGGAEAFF. The CDR3 DNA follows: TGTGCCAGCAGTGTAGCAGGGGGTGCTGAAGCTTTCTTT.

The chain couples TRBV7-2 to TRBJ2-5; TRBD2 aligns across 7 bases. Trimming removed 2 bases from V and 2 bases from J; junction bases left unmatched: 2. The CDR3 runs 14 residues. Per germline, CDR1 SGHTA and CDR2 FQGNSA. CDR3: CASSLTSVQETQYF. DNA of the CDR3: TGTGCCAGCAGCTTAACTAGCGTACAAGAGACCCAGTACTTC.

Only one count was recorded for this clone. V and J are TRBV7-8 and TRBJ2-5; D not resolved. Trimming stripped 0 bases from V and 3 bases from J, with 2 bases between. The CDR3 totals 12 residues. Germline V gives CDR1 SGHVS, CDR2 FQNEAQ. Here the CDR3 reads CASSLAEETQYF. The CDR3 DNA reads TGTGCCAGCAGCTTAGCTGAAGAGACCCAGTACTTC.

V and J are TRBV20-1 and TRBJ2-2; D is uncertain. V was clipped by 2 bases and J by 9 bases, with 7 bases between them. This CDR3 is built from 11 residues. CDR1 and CDR2 (germline): DFQATT, SNEGSKA (reference sequence). The CDR3 sequence: CSARLLRELFF. The CDR3 coding sequence is TGCAGTGCTAGACTTCTTCGGGAGCTGTTTTTT.

There are a few counts of this clone. V and J are TRBV20-1 and TRBJ2-1, with D possibly TRBD2 on 5 matching bases. The CDR3 spans 11 residues. Germline lookup yields CDR1 DFQATT and CDR2 SNEGSKA (reference sequence). V dropped 5 bases and J dropped 14 bases, with 16 bases sitting between them. In DNA, the CDR3 is TGCAGTGCTCCGGGGTCGGGAATAGAGTTCTTC. It codes for CSAPGSGIEFF.

The rearrangement joins TRBV4-2 to TRBJ1-4; the match to TRBD1 covers 9 bases. This CDR3 comprises 15 residues. Germline CDR1 reads LGHNA; CDR2 reads YNFKEQ. V was clipped by 2 bases and J by 7 bases; unmatched bases: 5. The CDR3 DNA follows: TGTGCCAGCAGCCAAAGGACAGGGGAGGGTGAAAAACTGTTTTTT. This gives the protein CASSQRTGEGEKLFF.

The chain has TRBV7-2 and TRBJ1-5; a weak D match, TRBD1 (5 bases). Trimming removed 4 bases at V and 2 bases at J, with 9 bases between. The CDR3 is made up of 14 amino acids. Germline lookup yields CDR1 SGHTA and CDR2 FQGNSA. CDR3: CASSSRVGNQPQHF. In DNA, the CDR3 is TGTGCCAGCAGCTCCAGGGTTGGCAATCAGCCCCAGCATTTT.

As concerns this clone: Different DNA sequences within this sample yield the same CDR3. CDR3 in DNA: TGTGCCAGCAGCCCGACAGGGATGAACACTGAAGCTTTCTTT. The encoded protein is CASSPTGMNTEAFF. The rearrangement links TRBV9 to TRBJ1-1; 7 nucleotides align to TRBD1. Germline V gene sequence: CDR1 SGDLS, CDR2 YYNGEE. This CDR3 contains 14 residues. The V gene end was trimmed by 4 bases and the J gene end by 0 bases; junction bases not matched to a gene: 3.

Only a few counts were recorded for this clone. The genes are TRBV19 and TRBJ1-4; 8 bases line up with TRBD1. In germline, CDR1 is LNHDA, CDR2 SQIVND (reference sequence). The length of the CDR3 is 13 residues. Germline trimming cut 7 bases from V and 8 bases from J; bases unmatched to any gene: 6. CDR3 sequence reads: CASKDRGIEKLFF. Here the CDR3 DNA reads TGTGCCAGTAAAGACAGGGGAATCGAAAAACTGTTTTTT.

The V call is TRBV5-1, the J call TRBJ1-2; TRBD1 matches at 12 bases. The length of the CDR3 is 16 residues. Germline-derived CDR1 and CDR2 are SGHRS and YFSETQ. V was clipped by 4 bases and J by 4 bases; unmatched bases: 8. The CDR3 DNA reads as TGCGCCAGCAGCGGCCCGGGGACAGGGGGCACCTATGGCTACACCTTC. This encodes CASSGPGTGGTYGYTF.

The chain is built from TRBV4-2 and TRBJ1-1, with 8 positions matching TRBD1. Germline V lookup: CDR1 LGHNA, CDR2 YNFKEQ. The CDR3 length is 14 residues. With 2 bases clipped from V and 7 bases from J, the junction kept 6 bases outside the gene matches. The CDR3 region has the DNA TGTGCCAGCAGCCAAAGACAGGGGTGGATTGAAGCTTTCTTT. This codes for CASSQRQGWIEAFF.

The genes are TRBV5-1 and TRBJ2-7, with TRBD1 identical over 7 bases. The CDR3 is made up of 14 amino acids. The junction had 5 bases not matched to a gene; V was cut back by 4 bases and J by 1 base. Germline V CDR1 and CDR2: SGHRS, YFSETQ. CDR3 loop: CASSPPGGSYEQYF. The CDR3 DNA follows: TGCGCCAGCAGCCCCCCAGGGGGTTCCTACGAGCAGTACTTC. The full variable domain, completed using reference TRBV5-1 and TRBJ2-7, is KAGVTQTPRYLIKTRGQQVTLSCSPISGHRSVSWYQQTPGQGLQFLFEYFSETQRNKGNFPGRFSGRQFSNSRSEMNVSTLELGDSALYLCASSPPGGSYEQYFGPGTRLTVT.

The V gene is TRBV5-4, the J gene TRBJ1-3; 7 nucleotides match TRBD1. V shed 4 bases, J shed 4 bases, and the junction held 8 bases outside the gene matches. Germline CDR1 and CDR2: SGHNT and YYREEE (reference sequence). The CDR3 is 15 residues long. The CDR3 loop reads CASSRSGGVGNTIYF. In DNA form, the CDR3 reads TGTGCCAGCAGCCGTTCAGGGGGAGTGGGAAACACCATATATTTT.

The chain joins TRBV4-1 to TRBJ2-3; possibly TRBD2 for D (5 bases). The germline V gene encodes CDR1 MGHRA and CDR2 YSYEKL. Deletions cut 1 base from V and 10 bases from J, with 9 bases between. The CDR3 has 12 amino acids. The CDR3 region is CASSQGAGPQYF. CDR3 sequence (DNA): TGCGCCAGCAGCCAAGGGGCGGGTCCGCAGTATTTT.

This clone was seen a handful of times. The V gene is TRBV5-4, the J gene TRBJ1-5; 8 bases map to TRBD1. Germline lookup yields CDR1 SGHNT and CDR2 YYREEE (reference sequence). V was clipped by 4 bases and J by 0 bases; unmatched bases: 6. The length of the CDR3 is 16 residues. The CDR3, as DNA: TGTGCCAGCAGCGTACAGGGGGTAGGTAGCAATCAGCCCCAGCATTTT. As protein: CASSVQGVGSNQPQHF.

The chain recombines TRBV28 with TRBJ2-7, with D tentatively TRBD1 (5 bases). The V and J ends lost 6 bases and 1 base respectively, with 10 bases between them. CDR3 length: 13 amino acids. Germline V CDR1 and CDR2: MDHEN, SYDVKM. The CDR3 DNA is TGTGCCAGCAGATCAAGACAGTCCTACGAGCAGTACTTC. Protein sequence: CASRSRQSYEQYF.

This chain joins TRBV7-2 and TRBJ1-2; no firm D call. The V gene's germline CDR1 is SGHTA and CDR2 FQGNSA. The CDR3 totals 18 residues. Trimming removed 5 bases at V and 5 bases at J, with 27 bases between. CDR3 residues: CASSPLSGFSPRPYGYTF. The CDR3 bases are TGTGCCAGCAGCCCCCTCAGCGGCTTTTCTCCCAGACCTTATGGCTACACCTTC.

The chain employs TRBV28 and TRBJ2-5; D gene uncertain. Germline CDR1 is MDHEN and CDR2 is SYDVKM. The CDR3 runs 13 residues. V was shortened by 7 bases and J by 0 bases, with 9 bases between the two germline ends. CDR3 DNA sequence: TGTGCCAGCACCTCAGGACACCAAGAGACCCAGTACTTC. Translated, it gives CASTSGHQETQYF. The entire variable domain, with the rest obtained from reference TRBV28 and TRBJ2-5, is as follows: DVKVTQSSRYLVKRTGEKVFLECVQDMDHENMFWYRQDPGLGLRLIYFSYDVKMKEKGDIPEGYSVSREKKERFSLILESASTNQTSMYLCASTSGHQETQYFGPGTRLLVL.

The genes are TRBV7-2 and TRBJ2-1, with D uncertain. V lost 1 base, J lost 7 bases, and 14 bases lay in between. This CDR3 region has 15 residues. The V gene's germline CDR1 is SGHTA and CDR2 FQGNSA. CDR3 in DNA: TGTGCCAGCAGCTTAGGAAGGGCACTGGCAAATGAGCAGTTCTTC. Amino acids: CASSLGRALANEQFF.

This chain uses TRBV5-1 with TRBJ2-5; 7 bases are a match to TRBD1. The junction had 4 bases not matched to a gene; V was cut back by 3 bases and J by 5 bases. From germline, CDR1 is SGHRS and CDR2 YFSETQ. The CDR3 length is 13 residues. CDR3 sequence: CASSSGGSETQYF. The DNA for the CDR3 is TGCGCCAGCAGCTCAGGGGGTTCGGAGACCCAGTACTTC.

Concerning this clone: The junction and the germline gene differ at one end; a read error may be behind it. This chain uses TRBV6-1 with TRBJ1-2; no clear D gene. Germline V gene lookup returns CDR1 MNHNS and CDR2 SASEGT. The CDR3 spans 10 residues. Here the CDR3 reads CASSHATTAF. The CDR3 bases are TGTGCCAGCAGCCATGCTACAACAGCCTTC.

The CDR3 loop reads CASSFQGVGVTEAFF. The CDR3 nucleotides read TGTGCCAGCAGCTTCCAGGGGGTGGGGGTCACTGAAGCTTTCTTT. This rearrangement joins TRBV7-9 to TRBJ1-1; 7 nucleotides line up with TRBD1. With V trimmed by 3 bases and J by 4 bases, 8 bases remained unmatched. CDR3 length equals 15 residues. Germline values: CDR1 SEHNR, CDR2 FQNEAQ (reference sequence). The full variable domain, its missing parts supplied by reference TRBV7-9 and TRBJ1-1, is DTGVSQNPRHKITKRGQNVTFRCDPISEHNRLYWYRQTLGQGPEFLTYFQNEAQLEKSRLLSDRFSAERPKGSFSTLEIQRTEQGDSAMYLCASSFQGVGVTEAFFGQGTRLTVV.

The V gene is TRBV6-1, the J gene TRBJ1-5; 7 nucleotides line up with TRBD1. CDR1 MNHNS and CDR2 SASEGT come from the germline V gene. The CDR3 is 14 amino acids. The junction had 7 bases not matched to a gene; V was cut back by 7 bases and J by 4 bases. The CDR3 is CASNLDRVNQPQHF. CDR3 nucleotide sequence: TGTGCCAGCAACCTCGACAGGGTTAATCAGCCCCAGCATTTT.